Listed below are T cell receptor beta chains from one sample, sequenced in a study of OX40 agonist ivuxolimab in advanced cancers. Sequencing used immunoSEQ multiplex PCR; TCRdb keeps in-frame clones, though not all of them. In the table there are some 14,000 clones, 70% to 80% of which are singletons. The specimen comprised CD4+ or CD8+ T cells sorted from blood, sampled in a trial of the OX40 agonist ivuxolimab. The source is an adult with an advanced solid tumor such as melanoma, head and neck, liver or kidney cancer. CDR3s include the opening cysteine and the closing phenylalanine or tryptophan. Each record gives: V gene, J gene, CDR3 length, D gene, clone size, CDR3 DNA, CDR3 protein. A D gene is named only where the DNA matches it firmly. The size of a clone is reported for some rows only, either as once, few or many, or as a class for expanded clones.

>TRBV7-9|TRBJ1-2|14|-|-
TGTGCCAGCAGCTCGACACTTACTAACTATGACTACACCTTC
CASSSTLTNYDYTF
>TRBV7-9|TRBJ2-3|12|-|-
TGTGCCAGCAGCCCAGGGTGGGATACGCAGTATTTT
CASSPGWDTQYF
>TRBV4-2|TRBJ1-1|14|-|medium-sized
TGTGCCAGCAGCCTACCGGGGATGAACACTGAAGCTTTCTTT
CASSLPGMNTEAFF
>TRBV19|TRBJ2-6|17|-|-
TGTGCCAGTAGTATTGACTCGTCTATCTCTGGGGCCAACGTCCTGACTTTC
CASSIDSSISGANVLTF
>TRBV7-8|TRBJ2-1|16|TRBD2|-
TGTGCCAGCATCCAACGGGGGACGGGGGGCTACAATGAGCAGTTCTTC
CASIQRGTGGYNEQFF
>TRBV6-8|TRBJ1-2|12|-|-
TGTGCCAGCAGTTACGTAGGGGCCGGCTACACCTTC
CASSYVGAGYTF
>TRBV11-1|TRBJ1-1|16|-|once
TGTGCCAGCAGCCCTATCGTGCCAGGGGCAGACACTGAAGCTTTCTTT
CASSPIVPGADTEAFF
>TRBV19|TRBJ1-5|15|TRBD1|once
TGTGCCAGTAGTCTCACAGGGGGGGGCAATCAGCCCCAGCATTTT
CASSLTGGGNQPQHF
>TRBV27|TRBJ2-1|12|-|once
TGTGCCAGCAGTTCGACAGTCAATGAGCAGTTCTTC
CASSSTVNEQFF
>TRBV6-5|TRBJ2-7|11|-|-
TGTGCCAGCAGTTATCTGGGCGAGCAGTACTTC
CASSYLGEQYF
>TRBV14|TRBJ1-4|16|-|-
TGTGCCAGCAGCCACGGTATACAACCAACTAATGAAAAACTGTTTTTT
CASSHGIQPTNEKLFF